This T cell receptor (beta chain) was captured in a study of T cell repertoires in cytomegalovirus infection. TCRdb independently ran MiXCR on the reads; one entry per CDR3 protein. The table shows 310,000 or so distinct CDR3 sequences, with under 30% occurring only once. This CDR3 is 16 amino acids long. Trimming left V 5 bases short and J 3 bases short, with 19 bases between. Germline CDR1 SGHTA, CDR2 FQGNSA. This clonotype occurred many times. The chain uses TRBV7-2 and TRBJ1-1; no firm D call. This receptor was taken from a human donor in good health (CMV status not recorded). Some clones in this sample may be carry-over from other donors' samples. The sequenced sample was PBMCs. Written as DNA, the CDR3 is TGTGCCAGCAGCCCCCTGCAGAGAGTTCCGGACACTGAAGCTTTCTTT. Its protein is CASSPLQRVPDTEAFF.